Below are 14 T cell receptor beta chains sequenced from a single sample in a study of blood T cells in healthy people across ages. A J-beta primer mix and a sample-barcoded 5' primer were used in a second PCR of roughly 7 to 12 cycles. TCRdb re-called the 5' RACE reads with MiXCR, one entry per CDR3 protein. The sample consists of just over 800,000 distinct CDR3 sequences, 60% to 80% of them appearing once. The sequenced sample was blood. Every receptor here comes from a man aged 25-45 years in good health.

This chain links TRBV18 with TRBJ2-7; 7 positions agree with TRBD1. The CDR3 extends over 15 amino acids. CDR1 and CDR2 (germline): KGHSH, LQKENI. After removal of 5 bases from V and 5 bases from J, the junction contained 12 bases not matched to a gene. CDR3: CASSSIQGRVDEQYF. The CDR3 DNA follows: TGTGCCAGCTCATCAATACAGGGGCGGGTCGACGAGCAGTACTTC.

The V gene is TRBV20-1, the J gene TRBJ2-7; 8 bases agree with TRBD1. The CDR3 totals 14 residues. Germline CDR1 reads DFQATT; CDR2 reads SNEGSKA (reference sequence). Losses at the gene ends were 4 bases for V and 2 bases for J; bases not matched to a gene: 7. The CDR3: CSAMLDRVTYEQYF. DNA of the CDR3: TGCAGTGCTATGCTGGACAGGGTAACCTACGAGCAGTACTTC.

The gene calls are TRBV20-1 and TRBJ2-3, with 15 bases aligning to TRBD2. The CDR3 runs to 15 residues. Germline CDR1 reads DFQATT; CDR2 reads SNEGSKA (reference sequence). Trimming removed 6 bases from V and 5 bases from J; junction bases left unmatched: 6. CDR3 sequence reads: CSATGTSGGLDTQYF. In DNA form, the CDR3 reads TGCAGTGCCACCGGGACTAGCGGGGGGTTAGATACGCAGTATTTT.

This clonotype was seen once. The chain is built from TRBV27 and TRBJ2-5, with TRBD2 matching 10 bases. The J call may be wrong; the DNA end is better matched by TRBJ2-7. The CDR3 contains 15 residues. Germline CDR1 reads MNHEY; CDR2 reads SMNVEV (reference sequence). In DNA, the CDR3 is TGTGCCAGCAGTCTTGAGCGGGGGGGCCCCCTCGAGCAGTACTTC. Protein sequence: CASSLERGGPLEQYF.

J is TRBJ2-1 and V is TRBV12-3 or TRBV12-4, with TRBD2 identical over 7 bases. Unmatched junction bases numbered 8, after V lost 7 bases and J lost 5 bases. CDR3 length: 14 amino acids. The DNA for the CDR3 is TGTGCCAGCACCGTCGGGACTACCAACAATGAGCAGTTCTTC. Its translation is CASTVGTTNNEQFF.

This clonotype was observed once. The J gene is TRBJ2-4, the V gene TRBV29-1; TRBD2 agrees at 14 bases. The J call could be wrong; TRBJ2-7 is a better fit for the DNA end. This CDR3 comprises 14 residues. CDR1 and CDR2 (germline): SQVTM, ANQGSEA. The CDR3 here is CSVLTSGGVYEQYF. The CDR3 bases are TGCAGCGTTTTGACTAGCGGGGGGGTCTACGAGCAGTACTTC.

For the CDR3, the DNA is TGTGCCAGCAGCTTCACAGGACAGGACGGGGAGCAGTACTTC. It encodes CASSFTGQDGEQYF. V gene TRBV7-3 combines with J gene TRBJ2-5; 7 bases fit TRBD1. Unmatched junction bases numbered 12, after V lost 3 bases and J lost 11 bases. The V gene's germline CDR1 is SGHTA and CDR2 FQGTGA. This CDR3 is 14 amino acids long.

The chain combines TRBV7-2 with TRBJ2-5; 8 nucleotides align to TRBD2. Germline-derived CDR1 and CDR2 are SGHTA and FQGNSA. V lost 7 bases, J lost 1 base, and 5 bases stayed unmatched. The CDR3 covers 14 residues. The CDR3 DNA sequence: TGTGCCAGCACTCCCGGGGGGGCCCAAGAGACCCAGTACTTC. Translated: CASTPGGAQETQYF.

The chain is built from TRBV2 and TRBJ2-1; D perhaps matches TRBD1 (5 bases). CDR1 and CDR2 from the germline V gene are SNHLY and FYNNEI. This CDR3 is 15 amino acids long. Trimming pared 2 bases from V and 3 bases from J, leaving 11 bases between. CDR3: CASSELAQGYNEQFF. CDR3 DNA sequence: TGTGCCAGCAGTGAACTGGCCCAGGGCTACAATGAGCAGTTCTTC.

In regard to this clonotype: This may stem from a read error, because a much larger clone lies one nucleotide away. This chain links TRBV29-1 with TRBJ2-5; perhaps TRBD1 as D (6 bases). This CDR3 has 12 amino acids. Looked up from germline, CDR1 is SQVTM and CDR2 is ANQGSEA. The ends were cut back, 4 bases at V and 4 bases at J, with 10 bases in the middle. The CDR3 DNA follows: TGCAGCGTTGGACAGGATCGAGAGACCCAGTACTTC. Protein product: CSVGQDRETQYF.

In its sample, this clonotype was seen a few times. The chain's CDR3 is CASSYSTASQGYTF. The DNA for the CDR3 is TGTGCCAGCAGTTACTCGACGGCAAGTCAGGGCTACACCTTC. The V and J genes are TRBV6-2 or TRBV6-3 and TRBJ1-2, with D uncertain. CDR3 length: 14 amino acids. The germline CDR1 and CDR2 sequences are MNHEY and SVGEGT. Trimming cost V 0 bases and J 8 bases, with 13 bases left between them.

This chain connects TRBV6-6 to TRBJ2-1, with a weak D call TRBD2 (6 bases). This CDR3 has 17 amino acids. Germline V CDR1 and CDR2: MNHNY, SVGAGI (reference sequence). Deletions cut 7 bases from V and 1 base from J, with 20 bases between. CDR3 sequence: CASTPRLVGNSYNEQFF. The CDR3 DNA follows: TGTGCCAGCACCCCTCGACTAGTAGGGAATTCCTACAATGAGCAGTTCTTC.

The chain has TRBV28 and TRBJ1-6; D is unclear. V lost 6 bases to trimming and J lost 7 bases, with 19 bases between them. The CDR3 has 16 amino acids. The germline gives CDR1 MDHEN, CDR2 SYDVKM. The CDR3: CASSTPTHGPNSPLHF. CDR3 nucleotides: TGTGCCAGCAGCACCCCCACACACGGTCCGAATTCACCCCTCCACTTT.

CDR3 in DNA: TGTGCCAGCAGCTTAGTCGGGGGCTTGACGACTAGCTCCTACGAGCAGTACTTC. It yields the protein CASSLVGGLTTSSYEQYF. The chain has TRBV7-8 and TRBJ2-7; possibly TRBD1 or TRBD2 for D (6 bases each). CDR1 and CDR2 (germline): SGHVS, FQNEAQ. V lost 1 base and J lost 0, with 19 bases in between. CDR3 size: 18 residues.